The T cell receptor beta chain under discussion was sequenced for a study of CD4 T cells in relation to SARS-CoV-2 and coronaviruses. Notes on this clone: Its antigen is unknown.

CD4+ T cells from unexposed donors were obtained before the COVID-19 pandemic (2011-2018). CD4+ T cells were isolated from the cells after around 10 days of culture. As cell numbers allowed, unexposed-donor CD4+ T cells faced SARS-CoV-2 S/N and four cold-coronavirus spikes. The CDR3 runs to 15 residues. Germline lookup yields CDR1 SGHTS and CDR2 YDEGEE. Deletions cut 3 bases from V and 3 bases from J, with 15 bases between. Sequencing used immunoSEQ multiplex PCR; TCRdb keeps in-frame clones, though not all of them. The data contain about 26,000 clones, roughly 76% of them singletons. V is TRBV5-8 and J is TRBJ1-2; no firm D call. The sequencing sample was made of CD4+ T cells from PBMCs, cultured in vitro. The clonotype comes from a human donor in good health. CDR3 bases: TGTGCCAGCAGCTCCGGGTCCGGCGGAGACTATGGCTACACCTTC. Translation: CASSSGSGGDYGYTF.